This T cell receptor beta chain emerged from a study of cytomegalovirus exposure and HLA in healthy donors. A multiplex PCR was run with 60 Vbeta primers and 13 Jbeta primers. Profiling relied on immunoSEQ multiplex PCR, and the TCRdb table lists in-frame clones only, not all of them. The repertoire has 160,000 or so clones, 80% to 90% of them found once; the top ten carry about 7.7%. V lost 4 bases and J lost 7; bases outside the gene matches: 9. The CDR3 sequence is 15 residues long. Germline loops: CDR1 SGDLS, CDR2 YYNGEE. Notes on this clone: Its target is unknown.

Study-level findings and limits: Based on reports, TCR beta sequences accurately predicted HLA-A and HLA-B alleles for most subjects. Because they were indistinguishable, some V segments, including TRBV6-2 and TRBV6-3, were excluded.

The origin of this receptor is a woman in her twenties or thirties in good health and CMV-seropositive. The rearrangement joins TRBV9 to TRBJ2-4; 9 nucleotides line up with TRBD2. The source material was PBMCs. In DNA, the CDR3 is TGTGCCAGCAGCCAACCTAGGAGCGGGGGGAACATTCAGTACTTC. It is translated as CASSQPRSGGNIQYF. The full variable domain, completed using reference TRBV9 and TRBJ2-4, is DSGVTQTPKHLITATGQRVTLRCSPRSGDLSVYWYQQSLDQGLQFLIQYYNGEERAKGNILERFSAQQFPDLHSELNLSSLELGDSALYFCASSQPRSGGNIQYFGAGTRLSVL.